This entry lists 4 T cell receptor beta chains sequenced from one sample in a study of T cell responses to AZD1222 COVID-19 vaccine. Profiling relied on immunoSEQ multiplex PCR, and the TCRdb table lists in-frame clones only, not all of them. This table has over 45,000 clones, around 90% appearing once. The source material was peripheral blood, sampled on day 0 of AZD1222 vaccination. Source of these receptors: an adult in good health.

This clone was picked up one time. The chain uses TRBV14 and TRBJ2-2; TRBD1 aligns across 7 bases. Unmatched junction bases numbered 7, after V lost 5 bases and J lost 1 base. The CDR3 spans 16 residues. The V gene's germline CDR1 is SGHDN and CDR2 FVKESK. In nucleotides, the CDR3 is TGTGCCAGCAGCTGGTTGGGACAGCAGAACACCGGGGAGCTGTTTTTT. Translation: CASSWLGQQNTGELFF. Full variable domain (rest looked up from reference TRBV14 and TRBJ2-2): EAGVTQFPSHSVIEKGQTVTLRCDPISGHDNLYWYRRVMGKEIKFLLHFVKESKQDESGMPNNRFLAERTGGTYSTLKVQPAELEDSGVYFCASSWLGQQNTGELFFGEGSRLTVL.

The chain combines TRBV19 with TRBJ1-2; D is possibly TRBD1 (6 bases). CDR1 is LNHDA and CDR2 is SQIVND in the germline V gene (reference sequence). V was shortened by 7 bases and J by 1 base, with 22 bases between the two germline ends. The CDR3 totals 17 residues. In DNA form, the CDR3 reads TGTGCCAGTACCATACCCGGGACACCGGTTCGTAACTATGGCTACACCTTC. This encodes CASTIPGTPVRNYGYTF.

J is TRBJ1-3 and V is TRBV28; TRBD1 matches 9 bases. Germline CDR1 reads MDHEN; CDR2 reads SYDVKM. The V segment lost 3 bases and the J segment 8 bases; nucleotides outside the gene matches: 5. This CDR3 comprises 14 residues. CDR3 sequence reads: CASSFTGGADTIYF. CDR3 nucleotides: TGTGCCAGCAGTTTTACAGGGGGCGCGGACACCATATATTTT.

The J gene is TRBJ1-2, the V gene TRBV19; maybe TRBD1 (5 bases). Trimming removed 5 bases at V and 8 bases at J, with 21 bases between. The germline V gene encodes CDR1 LNHDA and CDR2 SQIVND (reference sequence). The length of the CDR3 is 15 residues. The CDR3 region has the DNA TGTGCCAGTAGTTTCTCACGGGACTCCCCGTGGGGCTACACCTTC. Residues: CASSFSRDSPWGYTF.